The 13 T cell receptor beta chains below all came from one sample that was sequenced in a study of CD8 T cells in ankylosing spondylitis. TCRdb re-called the 5' RACE reads through MiXCR, storing one row per CDR3 protein. Found here are about 540,000 distinct CDR3 sequences, roughly an eighth of them singletons; the top ten hold under 7.5%. Their antigen targets remain unknown. General study points: Typical of ankylosing spondylitis blood, it appeared, was a TCR beta motif of eight highly homologous variants.

The sequencing input was blood, either unsorted or a sorted T cell fraction (not recorded which). These receptors were collected from a male donor with ankylosing spondylitis.

This clonotype was counted ten times or more. The chain employs TRBV5-1 and TRBJ1-1; TRBD1 might be the D (6 bases). In germline, CDR1 is SGHRS, CDR2 YFSETQ. The CDR3 length is 13 residues. V dropped 6 bases and J dropped 1 base, with 10 bases sitting between them. The DNA for the CDR3 is TGCGCCAGCAACACAGGGACGAACACTGAAGCTTTCTTT. Its translation: CASNTGTNTEAFF.

This sequence joins TRBV18 and TRBJ2-5; 10 bases align to TRBD1. V was pared by 3 bases and J by 6 bases, with 4 bases of the junction left unmatched. Germline V gene lookup returns CDR1 KGHSH and CDR2 LQKENI. The CDR3 has 14 amino acids. The CDR3 is CASSPGTGEQTQYF. In nucleotides, the CDR3 is TGTGCCAGCTCACCTGGGACAGGGGAACAGACCCAGTACTTC.

This clonotype was found a few times. This chain joins TRBV12-3 or TRBV12-4 and TRBJ2-3; a weak D match, TRBD2 (5 bases). Trimming removed 6 bases at V and 2 bases at J, with 12 bases between. This CDR3 has 14 residues. CDR3 coding DNA: TGTGCCAGCAGCAAAGAGACTACCACAGATACGCAGTATTTT. Its translation: CASSKETTTDTQYF.

The chain combines TRBV20-1 with TRBJ2-3, with 7 bases that match TRBD2. The germline gives CDR1 DFQATT, CDR2 SNEGSKA (reference sequence). Germline trimming cut 0 bases from V and 4 bases from J; bases unmatched to any gene: 7. The CDR3 runs to 15 residues. CDR3 in amino acids: CSARDPAGVADTQYF. In DNA form, the CDR3 reads TGCAGTGCTAGAGATCCGGCGGGAGTCGCAGATACGCAGTATTTT.

The chain couples TRBV5-5 to TRBJ1-1; 8 nucleotides align to TRBD1. Germline V lookup: CDR1 SGHKS, CDR2 YYEKEE (reference sequence). Germline trimming cut 5 bases from V and 7 bases from J; bases unmatched to any gene: 10. The CDR3 extends over 14 amino acids. As DNA, the CDR3 is TGTGCCAGCAGTTTCGGGGGGACAGGATTTGAAGCTTTCTTT. It yields the protein CASSFGGTGFEAFF.

In its sample, this clonotype was seen many times. V usage is TRBV7-2 and J usage is TRBJ1-5, with D maybe TRBD1 (6 bases). Germline V gene sequence: CDR1 SGHTA, CDR2 FQGNSA. V was cut by 5 bases and J by 8 bases, with 16 bases left in between. The CDR3 contains 14 residues. The CDR3 nucleotides are TGTGCCAGCAGCCGAGGGGGGGAATCAAAGCCCCAGCATTTT. Its translation: CASSRGGESKPQHF.

The table lists this clonotype with a few counts. V is TRBV12-3 or TRBV12-4 and J is TRBJ1-2; tentative D call: TRBD1 (5 bases). Trimming pared 6 bases from V and 5 bases from J, leaving 16 bases between. The CDR3 extends over 14 amino acids. The CDR3 protein is CASSPGTVGYGYTF. Here the CDR3 DNA reads TGTGCCAGCAGCCCCGGGACGGTCGGATATGGCTACACCTTC.

The CDR3 is CASSITRADTQYF. Here the CDR3 DNA reads TGTGCCAGTAGTATCACAAGGGCGGATACGCAGTATTTT. This sequence joins TRBV19 and TRBJ2-3; D is undetermined. Germline CDR1 LNHDA, CDR2 SQIVND (reference sequence). V lost 3 bases and J 6 bases, leaving 10 bases between the germline ends. The CDR3 runs to 13 residues.

This chain uses TRBV5-1 with TRBJ2-1; 10 bases match TRBD2. The V and J ends lost 4 bases and 11 bases, in that order; junction bases with no gene match: 9. Germline V CDR1 and CDR2: SGHRS, YFSETQ. This CDR3 has 14 residues. This CDR3 is CASSPGTSDSQQFF. CDR3 bases: TGCGCCAGCAGCCCTGGGACTAGCGATAGTCAGCAGTTCTTC. The variable domain in full, completed from reference TRBV5-1 and TRBJ2-1, reads KAGVTQTPRYLIKTRGQQVTLSCSPISGHRSVSWYQQTPGQGLQFLFEYFSETQRNKGNFPGRFSGRQFSNSRSEMNVSTLELGDSALYLCASSPGTSDSQQFFGPGTRLTVL.

This clonotype has ten or more counts. This rearrangement joins TRBV29-1 to TRBJ2-7; D gene ambiguous. Germline CDR1 is SQVTM and CDR2 is ANQGSEA. V lost 6 bases and J lost 7, with 16 bases in between. The CDR3 contains 12 residues. The chain's CDR3 is CSVPCRVREQYV. CDR3 nucleotide sequence: TGCAGCGTCCCATGTCGGGTTCGGGAGCAGTACGTC.

The rearrangement links TRBV19 to TRBJ1-1; 7 nucleotides line up with TRBD1. Germline loops: CDR1 LNHDA, CDR2 SQIVND (reference sequence). V lost 10 bases and J lost 5; bases outside the gene matches: 19. The CDR3 loop spans 16 amino acids. The DNA of the CDR3 is TGTGCCACCTCGAACAAAGGAGGGGGCGTAAGGACTGAAGCTTTCTTT. Protein: CATSNKGGGVRTEAFF. The entire variable domain, with the rest obtained from reference TRBV19 and TRBJ1-1, is as follows: DGGITQSPKYLFRKEGQNVTLSCEQNLNHDAMYWYRQDPGQGLRLIYYSQIVNDFQKGDIAEGYSVSREKKESFPLTVTSAQKNPTAFYLCATSNKGGGVRTEAFFGQGTRLTVV.

This sequence joins TRBV18 and TRBJ2-3; possibly TRBD2 for D (6 bases). The V gene's germline CDR1 is KGHSH and CDR2 LQKENI. With 2 bases removed from V and 5 bases from J, the gap between germline ends came to 11 bases. There are 14 residues in the CDR3. CDR3 in DNA: TGTGCCAGCTCACCATCGACTAGTATAGATACGCAGTATTTT. Residues: CASSPSTSIDTQYF.

The V gene is TRBV20-1, the J gene TRBJ2-3, with D tentatively TRBD1 (5 bases). The length of the CDR3 is 15 residues. V gave up 5 bases and J gave up 1 base, with 16 bases separating them. The V gene's germline CDR1 is DFQATT and CDR2 SNEGSKA (reference sequence). The CDR3 DNA reads as TGCAGTGCTCCTGACAGTTACGTCCGCACAGATACGCAGTATTTT. Translation gives CSAPDSYVRTDTQYF.